The 19 T cell receptor beta chains given below trace back to one sample, sequenced in a study of cytomegalovirus exposure and HLA in healthy donors. Produced via immunoSEQ multiplex PCR; TCRdb's table is partial and in-frame only. The data contain roughly 56,000 clones, around 94% of them singletons. Specimen: PBMCs. The receptors here all came from a man between 18 and 35 years old in good health and CMV-seronegative.

The V gene is TRBV4-3, the J gene TRBJ2-7; 7 bases are a match to TRBD1. The CDR3 runs 13 residues. J was trimmed by 6 bases and V by 4 bases; bases with no gene match: 6. Germline CDR1 and CDR2: LGHNA and YSLEER. For the CDR3, the DNA is TGCGCCAGCAGCCCGATGACAGGGCCCGAGCAGTACTTC. Translated, it gives CASSPMTGPEQYF.

The rearrangement links TRBV19 to TRBJ2-7; tentative D call: TRBD1 (5 bases). The germline CDR1 and CDR2 sequences are LNHDA and SQIVND (reference sequence). This CDR3 comprises 14 residues. The V gene lost 8 bases and the J gene lost 3 bases, with 17 bases spanning the gap. The CDR3 DNA sequence: TGTGCCAGTTCGTATCTAGACAGAGACTACGAGCAGTACTTC. This codes for CASSYLDRDYEQYF.

The V gene is TRBV7-6, the J gene TRBJ2-7, with 14 positions matching TRBD2. CDR3 length: 15 residues. Looked up from germline, CDR1 is SGHVS and CDR2 is FNYEAQ. With 5 bases clipped from V and 3 bases from J, the junction kept 3 bases outside the gene matches. Here the CDR3 DNA reads TGTGCCAGCAGCAGAGGGACTAGCGGGAGCTACGAGCAGTACTTC. This translates into CASSRGTSGSYEQYF.

This chain links TRBV6-6 with TRBJ2-2; D is possibly TRBD1 (6 bases). The CDR3 covers 13 residues. Per the germline V gene, CDR1 is MNHNY and CDR2 is SVGAGI (reference sequence). The V and J ends lost 8 bases and 7 bases respectively, with 14 bases between them. In DNA, the CDR3 is TGTGCCAGCGCGCTTAGAGGGGGCGGGGAGCTGTTTTTT. It translates to CASALRGGGELFF.

The chain has TRBV5-1 and TRBJ1-2; the D is unclear. Per germline, CDR1 SGHRS and CDR2 YFSETQ. V was pared by 4 bases and J by 9 bases, with 19 bases between. The CDR3 loop spans 14 amino acids. The CDR3 DNA reads TGCGCCAGCAGCCTGACTGAGGAGCCGGGGAGCTACACCTTC. This encodes CASSLTEEPGSYTF.

The chain joins TRBV30 to TRBJ1-1; 9 bases align to TRBD1. Unmatched junction bases numbered 9, after V lost 7 bases and J lost 3 bases. The CDR3 totals 14 residues. Germline assignment: CDR1 GTSNPN and CDR2 SVGIG (reference sequence). CDR3 amino acids: CASDRGEAYTEAFF. In nucleotides, the CDR3 is TGTGCCTCAGACAGGGGGGAGGCGTACACTGAAGCTTTCTTT.

This clone turned up a few times. V and J are TRBV11-3 and TRBJ2-6; no definite D call. The germline V gene has CDR1 SGHNT and CDR2 YENEEA. The CDR3 length is 17 residues. Trimming pared 1 base from V and 1 base from J, leaving 11 bases between. CDR3 in amino acids: CASSLGFGLSGANVLTF. The CDR3 DNA sequence: TGTGCCAGCAGCTTAGGATTTGGCCTGTCTGGGGCCAACGTCCTGACTTTC. Full variable domain (missing parts from reference TRBV11-3 and TRBJ2-6): EAGVVQSPRYKIIEKKQPVAFWCNPISGHNTLYWYLQNLGQGPELLIRYENEEAVDDSQLPKDRFSAERLKGVDSTLKIQPAELGDSAVYLCASSLGFGLSGANVLTFGAGSRLTVL.

This chain links TRBV5-1 with TRBJ2-6; no clear D gene. Germline V gene data show CDR1 as SGHRS and CDR2 as YFSETQ. V was trimmed by 0 bases and J by 2 bases, leaving 12 bases between them. There are 17 residues in the CDR3. The CDR3 spells CASSLGPGITGANVLTF. The CDR3 DNA reads as TGCGCCAGCAGCTTGGGTCCTGGCATAACTGGGGCCAACGTCCTGACTTTC.

The chain recombines TRBV29-1 with TRBJ2-3, with D perhaps TRBD1 (6 bases). This CDR3 contains 14 residues. V lost 4 bases and J 2 bases, leaving 13 bases between the germline ends. Germline V gene lookup returns CDR1 SQVTM and CDR2 ANQGSEA. For the CDR3, the DNA is TGCAGCGTTGGCGCGGACAGATCCACAGATACGCAGTATTTT. This translates into CSVGADRSTDTQYF.

The chain has TRBV29-1 and TRBJ2-1; tentatively, D is TRBD2 (5 bases). Trimming took 6 bases from V and 3 from J, leaving 12 bases between them. This CDR3 is built from 13 residues. CDR1 is SQVTM, CDR2 ANQGSEA, per germline. The CDR3 region has the DNA TGCAGCGTCATCATAGCGTTCTACAATGAGCAGTTCTTC. It specifies CSVIIAFYNEQFF.

The sample holds one count of this clone. V is TRBV28 and J is TRBJ1-1; D might be TRBD1 (6 bases). Trimming removed 1 base at V and 4 bases at J, with 13 bases between. Looked up from germline, CDR1 is MDHEN and CDR2 is SYDVKM. The CDR3 is 15 residues long. The CDR3 DNA is TGTGCCAGCAGTTTATCGGGCAGGGGTATCACTGAAGCTTTCTTT. As protein: CASSLSGRGITEAFF.

The chain recombines TRBV5-1 with TRBJ1-4; TRBD1 matches 10 bases. This CDR3 region has 15 residues. Germline CDR1 reads SGHRS; CDR2 reads YFSETQ. The J segment lost 8 bases and the V segment lost 0 bases, leaving 4 bases of the junction unmatched. Here the CDR3 DNA reads TGCGCCAGCAGCTTGGGACAGGGGGCAGGAGAAAAACTGTTTTTT. Protein: CASSLGQGAGEKLFF.

This chain connects TRBV19 to TRBJ2-2; TRBD2 matches 7 bases. Germline V gene sequence: CDR1 LNHDA, CDR2 SQIVND (reference sequence). The CDR3 is 18 amino acids. After removal of 4 bases from V and 1 base from J, the junction contained 12 bases not matched to a gene. CDR3 in amino acids: CASSRWALAELNTGELFF. For the CDR3, the DNA is TGTGCCAGTAGTAGATGGGCCCTAGCGGAGTTGAACACCGGGGAGCTGTTTTTT.

The V call is TRBV7-9, the J call TRBJ1-4; D remains ambiguous. Germline V CDR1 and CDR2: SEHNR, FQNEAQ (reference sequence). The CDR3 length is 13 residues. V shed 1 base and J shed 8 bases, with 8 bases lying between them. The CDR3 DNA follows: TGTGCCAGCAGCTTAGTAGCGGGCGAAAAACTGTTTTTT. It translates to CASSLVAGEKLFF. Full variable domain (remainder filled in from reference TRBV7-9 and TRBJ1-4): DTGVSQNPRHKITKRGQNVTFRCDPISEHNRLYWYRQTLGQGPEFLTYFQNEAQLEKSRLLSDRFSAERPKGSFSTLEIQRTEQGDSAMYLCASSLVAGEKLFFGSGTQLSVL.

The gene calls are TRBV18 and TRBJ2-3; TRBD2 is a possible D gene (6 bases). CDR1 and CDR2 (germline): KGHSH, LQKENI. This CDR3 spans 17 amino acids. Trimming stripped 4 bases from V and 4 bases from J, with 21 bases between. The CDR3 region has the DNA TGTGCCAGCTCACGGAGAGCCCTGGGCCTAGCGCCAGATACGCAGTATTTT. It yields the protein CASSRRALGLAPDTQYF.

The rearrangement joins TRBV7-9 to TRBJ2-6; tentative D call: TRBD1 (7 bases). The germline CDR1 and CDR2 sequences are SEHNR and FQNEAQ (reference sequence). V was clipped by 5 bases and J by 2 bases, with 19 bases between them. This CDR3 spans 18 amino acids. CDR3 in amino acids: CASSTRDRLETGANVLTF. CDR3 sequence (DNA): TGTGCCAGCAGCACACGGGACAGACTAGAAACTGGGGCCAACGTCCTGACTTTC.

This clone showed up just once. CDR3 sequence reads: CASSFVSVTDTQYF. The DNA of the CDR3 is TGTGCCAGCAGTTTCGTGTCTGTCACAGATACGCAGTATTTT. The chain joins TRBV28 to TRBJ2-3; D is undetermined. The CDR3 sequence is 14 residues long. Germline CDR1 reads MDHEN; CDR2 reads SYDVKM. The germline V and J ends were trimmed by 3 bases and 2 bases, with 9 bases remaining between them.

V and J are TRBV6-1 and TRBJ2-3; no clear D gene. With 4 bases removed from V and 0 bases from J, the gap between germline ends came to 8 bases. The germline CDR1 and CDR2 sequences are MNHNS and SASEGT. This CDR3 has 14 residues. Written as DNA, the CDR3 is TGTGCCAGCAGTGGTTACTCGAGCACAGATACGCAGTATTTT. This translates into CASSGYSSTDTQYF.

The sample holds one count of this clone. This chain links TRBV2 with TRBJ1-1, with 8 nucleotides matching TRBD1. V shed 10 bases, J shed 0 bases, and the junction held 7 bases outside the gene matches. The CDR3 contains 14 residues. The germline V gene has CDR1 SNHLY and CDR2 FYNNEI. DNA for the CDR3: TGTGCCACTCACAGGGGGGCCTTGAACACTGAAGCTTTCTTT. This encodes CATHRGALNTEAFF.